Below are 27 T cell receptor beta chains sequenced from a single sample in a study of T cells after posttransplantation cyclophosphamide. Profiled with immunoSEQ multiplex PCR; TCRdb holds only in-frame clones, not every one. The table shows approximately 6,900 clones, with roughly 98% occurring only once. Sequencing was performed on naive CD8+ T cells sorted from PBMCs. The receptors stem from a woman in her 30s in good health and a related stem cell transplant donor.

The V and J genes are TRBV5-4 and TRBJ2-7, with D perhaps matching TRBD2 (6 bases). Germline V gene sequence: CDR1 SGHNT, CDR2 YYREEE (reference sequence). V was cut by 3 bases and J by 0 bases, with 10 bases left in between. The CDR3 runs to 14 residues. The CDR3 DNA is TGTGCCAGCAGCTCCCGGGACTCCTCCTACGAGCAGTACTTC. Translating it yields CASSSRDSSYEQYF.

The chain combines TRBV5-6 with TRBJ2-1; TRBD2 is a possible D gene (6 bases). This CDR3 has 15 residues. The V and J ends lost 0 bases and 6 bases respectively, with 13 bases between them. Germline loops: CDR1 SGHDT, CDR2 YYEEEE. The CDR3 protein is CASSLDPGLSNEQFF. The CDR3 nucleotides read TGTGCCAGCAGCTTGGACCCGGGACTCAGCAATGAGCAGTTCTTC.

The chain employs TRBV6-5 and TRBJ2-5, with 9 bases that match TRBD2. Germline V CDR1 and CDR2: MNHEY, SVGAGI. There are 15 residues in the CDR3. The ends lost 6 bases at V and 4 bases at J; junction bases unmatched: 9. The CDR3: CASRTSGASLETQYF. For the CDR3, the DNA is TGTGCCAGCAGGACTAGCGGAGCATCACTAGAGACCCAGTACTTC.

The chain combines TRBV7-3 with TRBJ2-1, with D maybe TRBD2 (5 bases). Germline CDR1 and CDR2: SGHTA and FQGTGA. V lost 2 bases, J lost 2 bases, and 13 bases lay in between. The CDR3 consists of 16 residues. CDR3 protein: CASSLGLADPYNEQFF. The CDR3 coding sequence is TGTGCCAGCAGCTTAGGGCTAGCCGACCCCTACAATGAGCAGTTCTTC.

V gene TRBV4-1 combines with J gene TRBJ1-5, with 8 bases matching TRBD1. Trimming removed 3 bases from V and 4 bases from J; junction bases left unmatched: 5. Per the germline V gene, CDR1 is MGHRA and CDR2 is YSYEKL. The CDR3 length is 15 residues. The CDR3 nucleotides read TGCGCCAGCAGCCAGGTACAGGGGGGGAATCAGCCCCAGCATTTT. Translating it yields CASSQVQGGNQPQHF.

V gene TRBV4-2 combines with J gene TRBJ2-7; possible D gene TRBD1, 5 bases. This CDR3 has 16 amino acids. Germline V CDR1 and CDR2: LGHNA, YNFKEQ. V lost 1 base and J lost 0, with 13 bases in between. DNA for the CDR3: TGTGCCAGCAGCCAAGTACAGGTCTGGGGCTCCTACGAGCAGTACTTC. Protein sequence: CASSQVQVWGSYEQYF.

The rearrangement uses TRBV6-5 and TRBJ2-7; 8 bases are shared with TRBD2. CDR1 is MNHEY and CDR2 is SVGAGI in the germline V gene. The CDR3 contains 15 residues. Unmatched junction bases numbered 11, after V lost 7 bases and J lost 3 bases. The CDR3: CASKPGGVLSYEQYF. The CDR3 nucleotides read TGTGCCAGCAAGCCGGGGGGGGTCCTGAGCTACGAGCAGTACTTC.

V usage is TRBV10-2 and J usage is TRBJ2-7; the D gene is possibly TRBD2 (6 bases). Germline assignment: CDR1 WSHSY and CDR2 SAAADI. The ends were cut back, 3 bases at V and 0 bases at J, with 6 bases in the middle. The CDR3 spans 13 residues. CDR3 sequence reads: CASSDGSSYEQYF. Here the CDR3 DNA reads TGCGCCAGCAGTGACGGGAGCTCCTACGAGCAGTACTTC.

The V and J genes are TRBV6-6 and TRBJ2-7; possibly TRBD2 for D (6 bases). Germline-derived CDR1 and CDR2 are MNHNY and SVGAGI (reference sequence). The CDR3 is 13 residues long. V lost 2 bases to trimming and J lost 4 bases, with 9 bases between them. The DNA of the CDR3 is TGTGCCAGCAGTTACCCGGGACTTTACGAGCAGTACTTC. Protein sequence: CASSYPGLYEQYF.

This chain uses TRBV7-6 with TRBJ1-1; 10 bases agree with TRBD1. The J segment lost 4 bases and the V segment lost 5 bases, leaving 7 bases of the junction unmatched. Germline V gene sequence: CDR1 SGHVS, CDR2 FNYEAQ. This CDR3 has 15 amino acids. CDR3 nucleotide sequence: TGTGCCAGCAGCCCCGGACAGGGGGTTTTCACTGAAGCTTTCTTT. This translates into CASSPGQGVFTEAFF.

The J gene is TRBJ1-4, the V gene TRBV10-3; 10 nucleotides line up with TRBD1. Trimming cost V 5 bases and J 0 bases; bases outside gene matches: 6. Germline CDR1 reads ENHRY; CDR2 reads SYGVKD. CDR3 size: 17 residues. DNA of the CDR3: TGTGCCATCAGTTCCCCCGGGACAGGGGCAACTAATGAAAAACTGTTTTTT. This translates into CAISSPGTGATNEKLFF.

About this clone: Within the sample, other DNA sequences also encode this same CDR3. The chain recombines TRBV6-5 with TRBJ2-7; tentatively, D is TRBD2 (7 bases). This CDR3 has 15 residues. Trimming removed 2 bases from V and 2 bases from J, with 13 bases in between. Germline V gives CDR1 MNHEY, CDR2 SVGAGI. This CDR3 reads CASSYEGGSPYEQYF. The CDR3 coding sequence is TGTGCCAGCAGTTACGAGGGGGGGAGTCCCTACGAGCAGTACTTC.

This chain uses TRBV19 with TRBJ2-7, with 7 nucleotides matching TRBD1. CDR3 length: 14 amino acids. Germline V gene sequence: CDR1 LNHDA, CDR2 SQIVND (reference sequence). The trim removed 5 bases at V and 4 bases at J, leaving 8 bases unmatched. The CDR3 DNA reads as TGTGCCAGTAGTGCTACAGGGGCTGAATACGAGCAGTACTTC. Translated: CASSATGAEYEQYF.

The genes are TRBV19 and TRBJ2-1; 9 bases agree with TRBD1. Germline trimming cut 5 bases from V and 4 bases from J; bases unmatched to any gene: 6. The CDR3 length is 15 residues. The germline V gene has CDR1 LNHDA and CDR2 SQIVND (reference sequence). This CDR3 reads CASSGTGTGYNEQFF. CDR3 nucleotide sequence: TGTGCCAGTAGTGGAACCGGGACAGGGTACAATGAGCAGTTCTTC.

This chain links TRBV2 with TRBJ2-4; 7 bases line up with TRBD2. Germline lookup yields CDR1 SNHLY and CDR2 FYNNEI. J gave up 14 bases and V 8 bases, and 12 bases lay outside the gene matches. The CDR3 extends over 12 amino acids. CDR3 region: CASLGGVGREYF. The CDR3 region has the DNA TGTGCCAGCCTGGGGGGGGTCGGAAGGGAGTACTTC.

This CDR3 is CASSKDSRETQYF. The CDR3 DNA reads TGTGCCAGCAGCAAGGACTCCCGAGAGACCCAGTACTTC. The rearrangement joins TRBV7-9 to TRBJ2-5; weak D call: TRBD2 (5 bases). CDR1 is SEHNR and CDR2 is FQNEAQ in the germline V gene (reference sequence). The CDR3 consists of 13 residues. V dropped 5 bases and J dropped 4 bases, with 11 bases sitting between them.

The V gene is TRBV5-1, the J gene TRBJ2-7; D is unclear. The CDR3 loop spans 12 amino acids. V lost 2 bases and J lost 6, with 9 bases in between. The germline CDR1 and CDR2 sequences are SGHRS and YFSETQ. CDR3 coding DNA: TGCGCCAGCAGCTTATCTTCGAGCGAGCAGTACTTC. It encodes CASSLSSSEQYF.

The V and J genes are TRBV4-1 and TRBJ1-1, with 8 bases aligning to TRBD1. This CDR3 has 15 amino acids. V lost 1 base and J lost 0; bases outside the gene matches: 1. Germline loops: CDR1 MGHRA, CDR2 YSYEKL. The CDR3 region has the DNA TGCGCCAGCAGCCAAGGGGACAGGTTGAACACTGAAGCTTTCTTT. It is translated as CASSQGDRLNTEAFF.

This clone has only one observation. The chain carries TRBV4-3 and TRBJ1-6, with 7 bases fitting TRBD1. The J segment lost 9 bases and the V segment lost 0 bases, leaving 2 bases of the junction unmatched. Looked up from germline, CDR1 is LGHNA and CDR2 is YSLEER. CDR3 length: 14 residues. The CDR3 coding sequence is TGCGCCAGCAGCCAAGATAGACAGGGTTCACCCCTCCACTTT. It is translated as CASSQDRQGSPLHF.

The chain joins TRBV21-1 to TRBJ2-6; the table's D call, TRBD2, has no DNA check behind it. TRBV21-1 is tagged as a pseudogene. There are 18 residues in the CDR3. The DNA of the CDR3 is TGTGCCAGCAGTCTAGATCTAGCTCAACAAAGTCGGGCCAACGTCCTGACTTTC. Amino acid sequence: CASSLDLAQQSRANVLTF.

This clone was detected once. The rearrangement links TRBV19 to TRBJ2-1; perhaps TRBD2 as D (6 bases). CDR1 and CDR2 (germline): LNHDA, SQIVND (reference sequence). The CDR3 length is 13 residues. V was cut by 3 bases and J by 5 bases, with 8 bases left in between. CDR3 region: CASSMGGDNEQFF. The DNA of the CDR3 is TGTGCCAGTAGTATGGGGGGAGACAATGAGCAGTTCTTC.

Written as DNA, the CDR3 is TGCAGCGTTGATCCCCCAGGGGGTGGTTCAATCGCTTTCTTT. Translating it yields CSVDPPGGGSIAFF. The gene calls are TRBV29-1 and TRBJ1-1; 7 bases line up with TRBD1. Germline lookup yields CDR1 SQVTM and CDR2 ANQGSEA. This CDR3 is 14 amino acids long. With V trimmed by 3 bases and J by 11 bases, 15 bases remained unmatched.

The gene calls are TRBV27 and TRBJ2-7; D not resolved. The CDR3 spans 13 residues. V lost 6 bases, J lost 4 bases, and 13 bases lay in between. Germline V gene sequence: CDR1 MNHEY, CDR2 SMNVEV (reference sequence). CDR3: CASSYGAWYEQYF. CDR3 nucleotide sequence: TGTGCCAGCAGCTACGGAGCTTGGTACGAGCAGTACTTC.

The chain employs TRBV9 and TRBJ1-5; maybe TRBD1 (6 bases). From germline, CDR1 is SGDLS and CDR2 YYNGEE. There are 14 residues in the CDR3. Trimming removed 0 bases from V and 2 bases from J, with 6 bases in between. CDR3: CASSVGTGNQPQHF. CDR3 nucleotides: TGTGCCAGCAGCGTAGGGACAGGCAATCAGCCCCAGCATTTT.

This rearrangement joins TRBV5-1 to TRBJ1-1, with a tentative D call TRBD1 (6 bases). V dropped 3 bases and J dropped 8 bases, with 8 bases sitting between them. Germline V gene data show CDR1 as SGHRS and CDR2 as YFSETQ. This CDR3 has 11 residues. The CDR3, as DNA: TGCGCCAGCAGCTACGGGACAGAAGCTTTCTTT. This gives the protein CASSYGTEAFF.

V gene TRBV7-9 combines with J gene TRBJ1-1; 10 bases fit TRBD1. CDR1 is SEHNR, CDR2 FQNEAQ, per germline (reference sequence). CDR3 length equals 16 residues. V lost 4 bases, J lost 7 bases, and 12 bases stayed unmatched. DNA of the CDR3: TGTGCCAGCAGCTCCCGGGACAGGGGCTTTGGTGGTGAAGCTTTCTTT. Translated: CASSSRDRGFGGEAFF.

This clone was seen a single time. CDR3 amino acids: CASSQEVRAGYTIYF. CDR3 coding DNA: TGCGCCAGCAGCCAAGAGGTCAGGGCGGGATACACCATATATTTT. The chain couples TRBV4-1 to TRBJ1-3; weak D call: TRBD1 (5 bases). This CDR3 has 15 amino acids. Germline V gene data show CDR1 as MGHRA and CDR2 as YSYEKL. V lost 0 bases, J lost 8 bases, and 14 bases lay in between.